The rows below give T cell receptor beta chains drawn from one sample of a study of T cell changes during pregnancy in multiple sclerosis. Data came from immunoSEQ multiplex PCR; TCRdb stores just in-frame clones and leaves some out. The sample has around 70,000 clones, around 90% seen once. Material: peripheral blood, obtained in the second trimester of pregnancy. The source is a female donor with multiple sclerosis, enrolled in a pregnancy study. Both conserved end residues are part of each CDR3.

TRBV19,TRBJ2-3,CASSRDRDRSSTDTQYF
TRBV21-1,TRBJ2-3,CASSNRTSGPTDTQYF
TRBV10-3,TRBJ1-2,CAINGYGGAYGYTF
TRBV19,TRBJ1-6,CASSNDRVWNSPLHF
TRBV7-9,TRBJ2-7,CASSFSAGGYEQYF
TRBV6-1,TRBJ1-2,CASSMTVRYGYTF
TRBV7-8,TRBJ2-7,CASSPDDRDEQYF
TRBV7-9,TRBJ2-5,CASSLGNSGQETQYF
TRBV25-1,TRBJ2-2,CASSGTENTGELFF
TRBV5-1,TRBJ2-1,CASSLVPKRLAGGWNEQFF
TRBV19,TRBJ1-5,CASRLRDSLNQPQHF
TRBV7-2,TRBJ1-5,CASSPRRVRNNQPQHF
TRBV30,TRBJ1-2,CAWTTGFVEGYTF
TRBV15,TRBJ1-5,CAIRGGAGVNQPQHF
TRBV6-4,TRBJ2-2,CASSDSGSPGELFF
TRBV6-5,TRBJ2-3,CASRPGLATDTQYF
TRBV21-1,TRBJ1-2,CASSNRGGGYGYTF
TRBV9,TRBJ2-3,CASSVGLSARGDTQYF
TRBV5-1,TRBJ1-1,CASSPDSVRTEAFF
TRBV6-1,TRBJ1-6,CASHSTGNNSPLHF
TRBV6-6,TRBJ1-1,CASVGSRADNEAFF
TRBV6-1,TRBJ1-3,CASQLGNTIYF
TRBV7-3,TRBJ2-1,CASSPSGGLAGVGNEQFF
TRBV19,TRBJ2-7,CASSITLGEQYF
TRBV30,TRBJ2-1,CAWRPTLARNEQFF
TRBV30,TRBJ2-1,CAWEPTRYNEQFF
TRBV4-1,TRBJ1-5,CASSQLGQFSNQPQHF
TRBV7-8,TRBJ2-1,CASTMTSGGSYNEQFF
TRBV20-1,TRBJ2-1,CSASISNEQFF
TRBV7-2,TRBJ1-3,CASSLSSGPGSGNTIYF
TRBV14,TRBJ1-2,CASSQPRTGGYTF
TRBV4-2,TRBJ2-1,CASSQEVGLSEQFF
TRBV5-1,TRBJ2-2,CASSPGGANTGELFF
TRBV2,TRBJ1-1,CASSGQVNTEAFF
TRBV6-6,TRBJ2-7,CASSYWGGDEQYF
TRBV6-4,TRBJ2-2,CARTQADRGTGELFF
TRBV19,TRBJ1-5,CASSIVSGGNQPQHF
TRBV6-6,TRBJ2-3,CASTPQGTSTDTQYF
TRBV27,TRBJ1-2,CASRTGSYGYTF
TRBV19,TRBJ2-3,CASSPTLGGRDTQYF
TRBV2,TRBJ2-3,CATTTGRTDTQYF
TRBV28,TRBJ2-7,CASSLRGTGQYF
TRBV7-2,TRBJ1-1,CASSLDGQINTEAFF